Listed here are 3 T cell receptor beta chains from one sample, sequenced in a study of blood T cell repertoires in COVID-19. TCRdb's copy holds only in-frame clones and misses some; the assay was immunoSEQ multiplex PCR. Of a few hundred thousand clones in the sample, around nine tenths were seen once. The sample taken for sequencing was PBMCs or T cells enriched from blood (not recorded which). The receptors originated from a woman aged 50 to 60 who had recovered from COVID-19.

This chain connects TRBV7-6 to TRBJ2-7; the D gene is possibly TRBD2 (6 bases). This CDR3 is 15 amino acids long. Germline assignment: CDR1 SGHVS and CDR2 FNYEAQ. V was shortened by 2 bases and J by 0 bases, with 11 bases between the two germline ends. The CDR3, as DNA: TGTGCCAGCAGCTTACTGGCGGGGAGCTCCTACGAGCAGTACTTC. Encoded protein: CASSLLAGSSYEQYF.

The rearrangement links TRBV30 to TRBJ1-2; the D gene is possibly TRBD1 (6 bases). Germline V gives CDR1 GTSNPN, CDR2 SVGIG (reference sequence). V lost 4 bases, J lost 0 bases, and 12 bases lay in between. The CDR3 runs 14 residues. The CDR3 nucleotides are TGTGCCTGGAACAGGGACCGAGCTAACTATGGCTACACCTTC. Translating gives CAWNRDRANYGYTF.

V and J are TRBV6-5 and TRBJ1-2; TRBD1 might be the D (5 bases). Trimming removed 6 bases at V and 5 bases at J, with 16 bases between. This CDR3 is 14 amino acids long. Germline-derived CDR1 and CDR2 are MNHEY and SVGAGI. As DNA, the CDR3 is TGTGCCAGCAGGTCCCCCAGGGAGGGATATGGCTACACCTTC. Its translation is CASRSPREGYGYTF.